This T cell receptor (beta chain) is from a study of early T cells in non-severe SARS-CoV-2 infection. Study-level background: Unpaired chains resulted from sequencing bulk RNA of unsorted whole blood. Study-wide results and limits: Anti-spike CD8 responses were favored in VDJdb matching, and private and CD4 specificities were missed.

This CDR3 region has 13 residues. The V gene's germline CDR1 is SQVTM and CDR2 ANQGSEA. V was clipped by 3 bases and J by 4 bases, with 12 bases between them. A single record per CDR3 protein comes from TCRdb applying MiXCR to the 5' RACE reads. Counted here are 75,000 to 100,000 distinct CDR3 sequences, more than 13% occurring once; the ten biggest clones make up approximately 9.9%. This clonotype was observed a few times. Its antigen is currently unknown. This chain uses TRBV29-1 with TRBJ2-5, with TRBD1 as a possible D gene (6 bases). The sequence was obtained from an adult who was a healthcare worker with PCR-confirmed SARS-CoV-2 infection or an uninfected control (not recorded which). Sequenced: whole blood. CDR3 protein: CSVDLLGGETQYF. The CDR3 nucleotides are TGCAGCGTTGATTTATTAGGGGGAGAGACCCAGTACTTC.